This entry is about one TCR beta chain. V was cut by 3 bases and J by 5 bases, with 16 bases left in between. Germline-derived CDR1 and CDR2 are LNHDA and SQIVND (reference sequence). This CDR3 has 15 residues. The treatment is: randomized to nivolumab then ipilimumab (arm A) or the reverse (arm B). Live CD3+CD8+ CD19− CD56− cells were sorted from PBMCs. These data are taken from a study of sequential checkpoint blockade in melanoma. Study-wide background: Maintenance nivolumab came after either treatment sequence.

Data came from immunoSEQ multiplex PCR; TCRdb stores just in-frame clones and leaves some out. In the table there are approximately 3,600 clones, more than 55% of which are singletons. The V call is TRBV19, the J call TRBJ1-2; possibly TRBD1 for D (6 bases). The receptor comes from a human donor with melanoma. The sample was CD8+ T cells sorted from blood (inferred from file names), taken from a patient given nivolumab and ipilimumab in sequence. CDR3 region: CASSIAQGVTYGYTF. The DNA for the CDR3 is TGTGCCAGTAGTATCGCACAGGGTGTCACTTATGGCTACACCTTC.